Below are 25 T cell receptor beta chains sequenced from a single sample in a study of T cells expressing NK-cell markers. TCRdb reprocessed the 5' RACE reads, keeping one entry per CDR3 protein, no DNA. The sample is made up of about 540,000 distinct CDR3 sequences, and the top ten hold approximately 3.6% of it. The sequenced material came from blood T cells: a sorted CD56 or NKG2C T cell subset, CD4+ or CD8+ T cells, or bulk PBMC T cells (not recorded which). The receptors come from a man in his late teens or twenties in good health.

V gene TRBV6-5 combines with J gene TRBJ1-1; there is no DNA to check the TCRdb D call of TRBD1. This CDR3 is built from 16 residues. Germline V gene lookup returns CDR1 MNHEY and CDR2 SVGAGI. The CDR3 is CASHDPLQGADTEAFF.

The rearrangement links TRBV20-1 to TRBJ2-4; no DNA is available, so the TRBD1 call from TCRdb remains unchecked. This CDR3 region has 14 residues. Germline values: CDR1 DFQATT, CDR2 SNEGSKA (reference sequence). The CDR3: CSAPRGQAKNIQYF.

V gene TRBV14 combines with J gene TRBJ2-4; TCRdb lists TRBD1, though no DNA is available to test this call. CDR1 SGHDN and CDR2 FVKESK come from the germline V gene. The CDR3 has 15 amino acids. The CDR3 loop reads CASSQDLQGWDIQYF.

The gene calls are TRBV7-7 and TRBJ2-5. This CDR3 region has 14 residues. CDR1 and CDR2 from the germline V gene are SSHAT and FNYEAQ (reference sequence). The CDR3 protein is CASSFAIGSETQYF.

V and J are TRBV19 and TRBJ2-5; TCRdb's D gene call, TRBD1, goes unchecked for lack of DNA. From germline, CDR1 is LNHDA and CDR2 SQIVND (reference sequence). The CDR3 contains 14 residues. CDR3 amino acids: CASSLGTIQETQYF.

The chain is built from TRBV7-2 and TRBJ1-2; the TRBD1 assignment by TCRdb is unverifiable without DNA. There are 14 residues in the CDR3. Germline CDR1 is SGHTA and CDR2 is FQGNSA. The CDR3 spells CASSFRQGADGYTF.

CDR3: CASSYPTASLHQPQHF. The rearrangement uses TRBV6-2 or TRBV6-3 and TRBJ1-5. Per the germline V gene, CDR1 is MNHEY and CDR2 is SVGEGT. The CDR3 runs to 16 residues.

V and J are TRBV6-2 or TRBV6-3 and TRBJ1-1. CDR3 length equals 14 residues. Germline CDR1 reads MNHEY; CDR2 reads SVGEGT. CDR3 loop: CASTRLGQDTEAFF.

This rearrangement joins TRBV5-5 to TRBJ1-2; the TRBD1 assignment by TCRdb is unverifiable without DNA. From germline, CDR1 is SGHKS and CDR2 YYEKEE (reference sequence). The CDR3 runs to 15 residues. CDR3 sequence: CASSRTGARDYGYTF.

The chain joins TRBV20-1 to TRBJ1-4. The CDR3 runs to 13 residues. Germline CDR1 reads DFQATT; CDR2 reads SNEGSKA (reference sequence). The CDR3 is CSARTVNTEKLFF.

The chain combines TRBV4-1 with TRBJ2-1; the TRBD1 assignment by TCRdb is unverifiable without DNA. Germline CDR1 and CDR2: MGHRA and YSYEKL. The CDR3 length is 15 residues. The CDR3 sequence is CASSLGPLDTDEQFF.

The V call is TRBV5-1, the J call TRBJ2-1; TCRdb calls TRBD2, which cannot be checked without DNA. The germline CDR1 and CDR2 sequences are SGHRS and YFSETQ. CDR3 size: 16 residues. CDR3 region: CASSLPGSSGVHEQFF.

The chain combines TRBV29-1 with TRBJ1-5. In germline, CDR1 is SQVTM, CDR2 ANQGSEA. There are 13 residues in the CDR3. The chain's CDR3 is CSVGTTSGQAQHF. The full variable domain, with the rest looked up from reference TRBV29-1 and TRBJ1-5, is SAVISQKPSRDICQRGTSLTIQCQVDSQVTMMFWYRQQPGQSLTLIATANQGSEATYESGFVIDKFPISRPNLTFSTLTVSNMSPEDSSIYLCSVGTTSGQAQHFGDGTRLSIL.

CDR3: CASSLTGLAVETQYF. The V call is TRBV14, the J call TRBJ2-5; there is no DNA to check the TCRdb D call of TRBD2. In germline, CDR1 is SGHDN, CDR2 FVKESK. The CDR3 runs 15 residues.

The chain uses TRBV15 and TRBJ2-7; the TRBD2 assignment by TCRdb is unverifiable without DNA. The CDR3 is made up of 15 amino acids. CDR1 LNHNV and CDR2 YYDKDF come from the germline V gene (reference sequence). The CDR3 loop is CATSRPGLGSYEQYF. The variable domain in full, with the rest retrieved from reference TRBV15 and TRBJ2-7, is DAMVIQNPRYQVTQFGKPVTLSCSQTLNHNVMYWYQQKSSQAPKLLFHYYDKDFNNEADTPDNFQSRRPNTSFCFLDIRSPGLGDTAMYLCATSRPGLGSYEQYFGPGTRLTVT.

The CDR3 protein is CASSHTGAYNEQFF. The V gene is TRBV25-1, the J gene TRBJ2-1; the D call from TCRdb, TRBD1, cannot be confirmed without DNA. Germline values: CDR1 MGHDK, CDR2 SYGVNS. This CDR3 is built from 14 residues. Filled out from reference TRBV25-1 and TRBJ2-1, the complete variable domain reads EADIYQTPRYLVIGTGKKITLECSQTMGHDKMYWYQQDPGMELHLIHYSYGVNSTEKGDLSSESTVSRIRTEHFPLTLESARPSHTSQYLCASSHTGAYNEQFFGPGTRLTVL.

The J gene is TRBJ2-5, the V gene TRBV28; TCRdb's D gene call, TRBD1, goes unchecked for lack of DNA. The CDR3 runs to 13 residues. The germline CDR1 and CDR2 sequences are MDHEN and SYDVKM. The CDR3 reads CASRPRQQETQYF.

This rearrangement joins TRBV25-1 to TRBJ1-5; TCRdb outputs TRBD1, but without DNA this stays unchecked. The CDR3 spans 19 residues. Germline V lookup: CDR1 MGHDK, CDR2 SYGVNS. This CDR3 reads CASNLQVRRFPKVNQPQHF. Together with reference TRBV25-1 and TRBJ1-5, the CDR3 gives the full variable domain: EADIYQTPRYLVIGTGKKITLECSQTMGHDKMYWYQQDPGMELHLIHYSYGVNSTEKGDLSSESTVSRIRTEHFPLTLESARPSHTSQYLCASNLQVRRFPKVNQPQHFGDGTRLSIL.

The rearrangement links TRBV28 to TRBJ2-7; TCRdb's D call of TRBD2 is untestable without DNA. CDR3 length: 16 amino acids. CDR1 and CDR2 from the germline V gene are MDHEN and SYDVKM. CDR3: CASSLPVGSTAYEQYF. The full variable domain, completed using reference TRBV28 and TRBJ2-7, is DVKVTQSSRYLVKRTGEKVFLECVQDMDHENMFWYRQDPGLGLRLIYFSYDVKMKEKGDIPEGYSVSREKKERFSLILESASTNQTSMYLCASSLPVGSTAYEQYFGPGTRLTVT.

The chain combines TRBV4-1 with TRBJ2-3; the D call of TRBD2 rests on TCRdb alone, since no DNA is present to check it. CDR1 and CDR2 (germline): MGHRA, YSYEKL. This CDR3 is built from 17 residues. CDR3 in amino acids: CASSQVGLADVGDTQYF.

The chain combines TRBV29-1 with TRBJ2-7; TCRdb lists TRBD1, though no DNA is available to test this call. The CDR3 is 14 amino acids. The germline V gene has CDR1 SQVTM and CDR2 ANQGSEA. The CDR3 reads CSVARSGTSYEQYF.

The V and J genes are TRBV27 and TRBJ2-1; TCRdb's D gene call, TRBD1, goes unchecked for lack of DNA. The CDR3 covers 15 residues. Germline-derived CDR1 and CDR2 are MNHEY and SMNVEV (reference sequence). CDR3 residues: CASSLGAGILNEQFF.

The V and J genes are TRBV12-3 or TRBV12-4 and TRBJ2-3; TCRdb reports TRBD2, a call that lacks DNA to check it against. The CDR3 runs 17 residues. The CDR3 is CASSLEMGGGYTDTQYF.

The V call is TRBV9, the J call TRBJ2-3; TCRdb's D call, TRBD2, is unchecked because there is no DNA. The CDR3 runs 16 residues. In germline, CDR1 is SGDLS, CDR2 YYNGEE. The CDR3 sequence: CASSVQDRALADTQYF.

The J gene is TRBJ2-3, the V gene TRBV24-1; TCRdb reports TRBD2, a call that lacks DNA to check it against. This CDR3 is built from 14 residues. CDR1 KGHDR and CDR2 SFDVKD come from the germline V gene. CDR3 loop: CATSDFPSGDTQYF.